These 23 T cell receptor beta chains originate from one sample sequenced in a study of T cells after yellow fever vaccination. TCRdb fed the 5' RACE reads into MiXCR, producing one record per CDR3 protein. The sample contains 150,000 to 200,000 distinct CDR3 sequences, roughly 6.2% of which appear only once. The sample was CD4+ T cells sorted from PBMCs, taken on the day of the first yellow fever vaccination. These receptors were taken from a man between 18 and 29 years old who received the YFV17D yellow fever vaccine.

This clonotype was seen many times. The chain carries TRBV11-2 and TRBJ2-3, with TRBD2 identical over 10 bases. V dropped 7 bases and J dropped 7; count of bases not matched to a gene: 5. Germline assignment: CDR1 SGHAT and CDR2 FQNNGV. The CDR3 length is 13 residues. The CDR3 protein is CASTLAGAHTQYF. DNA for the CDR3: TGTGCCAGCACCCTAGCGGGGGCTCATACGCAGTATTTT.

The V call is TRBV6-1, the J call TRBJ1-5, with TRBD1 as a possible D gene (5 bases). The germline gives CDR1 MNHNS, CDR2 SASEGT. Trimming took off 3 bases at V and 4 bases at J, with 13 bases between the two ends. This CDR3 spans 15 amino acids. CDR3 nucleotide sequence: TGTGCCAGCAGTGACCCGGGGCAGGGAAATCAGCCCCAGCATTTT. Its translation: CASSDPGQGNQPQHF.

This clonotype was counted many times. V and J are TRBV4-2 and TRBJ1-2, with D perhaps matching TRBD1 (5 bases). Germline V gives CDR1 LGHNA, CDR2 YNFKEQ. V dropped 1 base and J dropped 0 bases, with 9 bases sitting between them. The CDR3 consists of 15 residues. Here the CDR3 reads CASSQGAGSNYGYTF. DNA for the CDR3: TGTGCCAGCAGCCAAGGGGCAGGGTCTAACTATGGCTACACCTTC.

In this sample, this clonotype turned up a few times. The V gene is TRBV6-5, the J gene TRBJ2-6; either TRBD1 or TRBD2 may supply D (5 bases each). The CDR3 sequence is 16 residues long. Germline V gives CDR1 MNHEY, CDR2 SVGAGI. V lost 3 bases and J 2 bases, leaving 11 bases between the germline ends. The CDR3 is CASSYGTAAGANVLTF. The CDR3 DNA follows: TGTGCCAGCAGTTATGGGACCGCGGCTGGGGCCAACGTCCTGACTTTC.

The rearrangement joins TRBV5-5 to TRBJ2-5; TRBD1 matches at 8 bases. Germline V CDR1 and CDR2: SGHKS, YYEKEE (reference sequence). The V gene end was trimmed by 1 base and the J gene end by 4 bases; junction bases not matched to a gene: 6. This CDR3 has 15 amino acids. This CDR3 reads CASSLTRQGRETQYF. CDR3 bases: TGTGCCAGCAGCTTGACGCGACAGGGGAGAGAGACCCAGTACTTC.

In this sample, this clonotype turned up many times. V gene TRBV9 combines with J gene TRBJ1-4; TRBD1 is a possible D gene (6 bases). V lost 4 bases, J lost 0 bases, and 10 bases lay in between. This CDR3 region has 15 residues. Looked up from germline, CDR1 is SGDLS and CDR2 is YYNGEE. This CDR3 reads CASSPTGTTNEKLFF. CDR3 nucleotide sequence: TGTGCCAGCAGCCCAACAGGGACAACTAATGAAAAACTGTTTTTT.

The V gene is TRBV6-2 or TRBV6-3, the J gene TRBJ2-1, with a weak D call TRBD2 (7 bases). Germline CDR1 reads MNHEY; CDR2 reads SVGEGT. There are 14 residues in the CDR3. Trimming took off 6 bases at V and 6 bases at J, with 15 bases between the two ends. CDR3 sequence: CASSGGLEGNEQFF. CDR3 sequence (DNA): TGTGCCAGCAGCGGGGGGCTGGAGGGCAATGAGCAGTTCTTC.

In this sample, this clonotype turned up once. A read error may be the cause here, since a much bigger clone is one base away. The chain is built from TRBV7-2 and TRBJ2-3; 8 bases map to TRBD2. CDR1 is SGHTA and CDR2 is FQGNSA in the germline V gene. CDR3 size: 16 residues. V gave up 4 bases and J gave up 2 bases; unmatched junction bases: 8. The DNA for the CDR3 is TGTGCCAGCAGCTCAGGGGCGCGGGGGGACACAGATACGCAGTATTTT. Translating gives CASSSGARGDTDTQYF. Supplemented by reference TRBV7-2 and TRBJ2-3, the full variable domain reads GAGVSQSPSNKVTEKGKDVELRCDPISGHTALYWYRQSLGQGLEFLIYFQGNSAPDKSGLPSDRFSAERTGGSVSTLTIQRTQQEDSAVYLCASSSGARGDTDTQYFGPGTRLTVL.

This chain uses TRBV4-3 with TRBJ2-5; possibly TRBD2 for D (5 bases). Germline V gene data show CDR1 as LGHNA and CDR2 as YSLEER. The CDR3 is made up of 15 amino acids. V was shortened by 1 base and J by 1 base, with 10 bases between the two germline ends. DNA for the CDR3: TGCGCCAGCAGCCAAGGGATAGCGCGCCAAGAGACCCAGTACTTC. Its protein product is CASSQGIARQETQYF.

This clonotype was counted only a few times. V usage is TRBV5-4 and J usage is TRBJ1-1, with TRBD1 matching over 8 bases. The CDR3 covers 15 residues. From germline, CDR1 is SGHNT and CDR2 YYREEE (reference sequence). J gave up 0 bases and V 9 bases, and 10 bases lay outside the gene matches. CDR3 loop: CAIHRGKGMNTEAFF. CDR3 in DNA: TGTGCCATACACAGGGGGAAGGGGATGAACACTGAAGCTTTCTTT.

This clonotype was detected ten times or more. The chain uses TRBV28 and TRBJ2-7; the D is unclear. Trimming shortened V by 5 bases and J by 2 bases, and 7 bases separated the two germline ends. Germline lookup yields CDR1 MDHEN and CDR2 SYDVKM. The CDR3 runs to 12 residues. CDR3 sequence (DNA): TGTGCCAGCAGTCTAAACACCTACGAGCAGTACGTC. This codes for CASSLNTYEQYV.

The CDR3 DNA sequence: TGTGCCAGCAGGGACCTGTACAATCAGCCCCAGCATTTT. As protein: CASRDLYNQPQHF. This sequence joins TRBV6-2 or TRBV6-3 and TRBJ1-5; D ambiguous. Trimming shortened V by 6 bases and J by 3 bases, and 9 bases separated the two germline ends. This CDR3 comprises 13 residues. In germline, CDR1 is MNHEY, CDR2 SVGEGT.

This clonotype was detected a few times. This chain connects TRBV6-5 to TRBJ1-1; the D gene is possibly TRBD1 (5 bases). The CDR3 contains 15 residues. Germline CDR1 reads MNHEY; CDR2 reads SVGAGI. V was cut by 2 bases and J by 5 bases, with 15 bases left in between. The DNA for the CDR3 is TGTGCCAGCAGTTACAGGGGCGTACTTAGGACTGAAGCTTTCTTT. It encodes CASSYRGVLRTEAFF.

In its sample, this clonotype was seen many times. CDR3 nucleotide sequence: TGTGCCAGCAGTGAGGGGGGATATGGCTACACCTTC. As protein: CASSEGGYGYTF. The V gene is TRBV2, the J gene TRBJ1-2, with a tentative D call TRBD1 (5 bases). CDR3 length: 12 amino acids. Between the trimmed V and J ends, which lost 3 bases and 5 bases, there was a span of 7 bases. Per the germline V gene, CDR1 is SNHLY and CDR2 is FYNNEI.

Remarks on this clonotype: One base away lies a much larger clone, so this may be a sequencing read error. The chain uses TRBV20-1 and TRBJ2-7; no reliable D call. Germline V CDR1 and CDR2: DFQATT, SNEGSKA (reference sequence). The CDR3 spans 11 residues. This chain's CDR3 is CNASRSDEQYF. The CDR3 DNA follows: TGCAATGCTAGTAGGTCGGACGAGCAGTACTTC.

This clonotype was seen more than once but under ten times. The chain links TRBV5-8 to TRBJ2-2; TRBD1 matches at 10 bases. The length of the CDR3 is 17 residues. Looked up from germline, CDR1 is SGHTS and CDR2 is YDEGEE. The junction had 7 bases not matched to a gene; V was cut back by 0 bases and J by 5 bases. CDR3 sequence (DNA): TGTGCCAGCAGCTTGGCCTGGGGACAGGGGATGACCGGGGAGCTGTTTTTT. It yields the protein CASSLAWGQGMTGELFF.

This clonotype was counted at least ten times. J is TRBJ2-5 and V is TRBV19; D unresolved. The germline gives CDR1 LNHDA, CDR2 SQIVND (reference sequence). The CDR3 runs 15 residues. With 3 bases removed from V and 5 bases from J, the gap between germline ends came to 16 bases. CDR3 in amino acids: CASSIPASPLETQYF. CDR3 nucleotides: TGTGCCAGTAGTATCCCAGCAAGCCCTCTGGAGACCCAGTACTTC.

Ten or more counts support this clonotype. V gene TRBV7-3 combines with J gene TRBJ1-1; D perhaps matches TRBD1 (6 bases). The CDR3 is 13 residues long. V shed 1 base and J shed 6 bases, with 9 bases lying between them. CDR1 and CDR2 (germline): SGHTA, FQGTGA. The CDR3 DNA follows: TGTGCCAGCAGCTTAAGGCAGGGGTCTGAAGCTTTCTTT. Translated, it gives CASSLRQGSEAFF. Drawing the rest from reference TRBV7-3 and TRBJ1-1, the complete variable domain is GAGVSQTPSNKVTEKGKYVELRCDPISGHTALYWYRQSLGQGPEFLIYFQGTGAADDSGLPNDRFFAVRPEGSVSTLKIQRTERGDSAVYLCASSLRQGSEAFFGQGTRLTVV.

CDR3 residues: CSAEDREGYGYTF. The CDR3 DNA is TGCAGTGCCGAGGACAGGGAGGGCTATGGCTACACCTTC. V is TRBV20-1 and J is TRBJ1-2; TRBD1 matches at 8 bases. Trimming removed 6 bases from V and 4 bases from J; junction bases left unmatched: 7. Germline-derived CDR1 and CDR2 are DFQATT and SNEGSKA (reference sequence). The CDR3 has 13 residues.

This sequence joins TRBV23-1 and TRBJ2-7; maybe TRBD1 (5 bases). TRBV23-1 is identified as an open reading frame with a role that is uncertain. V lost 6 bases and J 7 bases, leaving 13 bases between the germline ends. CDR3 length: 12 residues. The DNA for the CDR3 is TGCGCCAGCAGAAATTGGACACGGGAGCAGTACGTC. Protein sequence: CASRNWTREQYV.

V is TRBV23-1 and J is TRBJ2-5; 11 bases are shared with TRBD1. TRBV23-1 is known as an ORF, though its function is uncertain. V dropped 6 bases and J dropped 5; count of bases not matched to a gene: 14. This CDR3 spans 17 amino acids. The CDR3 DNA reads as TGCGCCAGCAGACACCGGACAGGGGGCGGAGGTGTGGAGACCCAGTACTTC. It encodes CASRHRTGGGGVETQYF.

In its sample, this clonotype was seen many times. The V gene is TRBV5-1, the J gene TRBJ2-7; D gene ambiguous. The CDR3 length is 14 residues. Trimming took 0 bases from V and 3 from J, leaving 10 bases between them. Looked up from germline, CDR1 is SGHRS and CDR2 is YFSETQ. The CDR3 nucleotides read TGCGCCAGCAGCTTGGCCTCCCTAGACTACGAGCAGTACTTC. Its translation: CASSLASLDYEQYF.

CDR3 DNA: TGTGCCAGCAGCTGGGACAGGAATCAGCCCCAGCATTTT. Translated: CASSWDRNQPQHF. The V call is TRBV12-3 or TRBV12-4, the J call TRBJ1-5; 8 positions agree with TRBD1. V dropped 6 bases and J dropped 4; count of bases not matched to a gene: 2. The CDR3 is 13 residues long.